Below are 10 T cell receptor beta chains sequenced from a single sample in a study of patients and donors after allogeneic stem cell transplantation. Using its own MiXCR run on the RT-PCR reads, TCRdb lists one record per CDR3 protein. The profile covers 190,000 or so distinct CDR3 sequences, with around 40% appearing a single time and around a tenth taken by the ten largest. Input material: blood, either unsorted or a sorted T cell fraction (not recorded which). The receptors were gathered from a human donor who was either an allogeneic HSCT recipient or a stem cell or donor lymphocyte infusion donor (not recorded which). It is not recorded whose cells these are; they may come from a transplant donor.

The chain uses TRBV5-1 and TRBJ1-1; 10 nucleotides align to TRBD1. Germline-derived CDR1 and CDR2 are SGHRS and YFSETQ. The length of the CDR3 is 13 residues. V shed 4 bases and J 11 bases; nucleotides not matched to a gene: 8. Written as DNA, the CDR3 is TGCGCCAGCAGCCTGCGGGACAGGGGAGACGCTTTCTTT. Translation: CASSLRDRGDAFF.

The V call is TRBV7-9, the J call TRBJ2-1; D is unresolved. The CDR3 extends over 14 amino acids. The ends were cut back, 1 base at V and 3 bases at J, with 7 bases in the middle. Germline assignment: CDR1 SEHNR and CDR2 FQNEAQ (reference sequence). CDR3 protein: CASSLDAYYNEQFF. The CDR3 nucleotides read TGTGCCAGCAGCTTAGATGCTTACTACAATGAGCAGTTCTTC.

This chain links TRBV29-1 with TRBJ1-1; D is ambiguous. Germline-derived CDR1 and CDR2 are SQVTM and ANQGSEA. There are 13 residues in the CDR3. V was trimmed by 6 bases and J by 0 bases, leaving 11 bases between them. DNA for the CDR3: TGCAGCGTAGAGGGCTCCATGAACACTGAAGCTTTCTTT. Residues: CSVEGSMNTEAFF.

The J gene is TRBJ2-1, the V gene TRBV29-1; the D gene could be TRBD1 or TRBD2 (5 bases each). Germline CDR1 and CDR2: SQVTM and ANQGSEA. The V end was cut by 2 bases, the J end by 10 bases, with 9 bases between. There are 11 residues in the CDR3. Here the CDR3 reads CSVERGTEQFF. DNA for the CDR3: TGCAGCGTTGAACGAGGGACCGAGCAGTTCTTC.

This clonotype was recorded many times. The chain has TRBV2 and TRBJ2-7; D gene unclear. This CDR3 has 12 amino acids. Trimming took 7 bases from V and 3 from J, leaving 10 bases between them. CDR1 and CDR2 (germline): SNHLY, FYNNEI. CDR3 region: CASTEDRYEQYF. In DNA form, the CDR3 reads TGTGCCAGCACCGAAGACCGCTACGAGCAGTACTTC. Based on the CDR3 plus reference TRBV2 and TRBJ2-7, the full variable domain is EPEVTQTPSHQVTQMGQEVILRCVPISNHLYFYWYRQILGQKVEFLVSFYNNEISEKSEIFDDQFSVERPDGSNFTLKIRSTKLEDSAMYFCASTEDRYEQYFGPGTRLTVT.

This clonotype turned up a few times. The chain uses TRBV6-5 and TRBJ1-1; D uncertain. There are 15 residues in the CDR3. CDR1 is MNHEY and CDR2 is SVGAGI in the germline V gene. V lost 5 bases and J lost 1, with 14 bases in between. The CDR3 loop is CASSTPQTANTEAFF. CDR3 DNA sequence: TGTGCCAGCAGTACCCCACAGACTGCGAACACTGAAGCTTTCTTT.

The chain couples TRBV2 to TRBJ2-7, with D unresolved. Germline V gives CDR1 SNHLY, CDR2 FYNNEI. This CDR3 is built from 11 residues. Trimming shortened V by 3 bases and J by 6 bases, and 6 bases separated the two germline ends. This chain's CDR3 is CASSDRSEQYF. In nucleotides, the CDR3 is TGTGCCAGCAGTGATAGGTCCGAGCAGTACTTC.

This clonotype was seen a handful of times. The chain uses TRBV6-6 and TRBJ1-6; 9 bases align to TRBD1. Germline V gene data show CDR1 as MNHNY and CDR2 as SVGAGI (reference sequence). The J segment lost 12 bases and the V segment lost 0 bases, leaving 6 bases of the junction unmatched. This CDR3 has 15 amino acids. This CDR3 reads CASSYSRDRVGPLHF. CDR3 nucleotide sequence: TGTGCCAGCAGTTACTCGAGGGACAGGGTAGGACCCCTCCACTTT.

The chain combines TRBV2 with TRBJ2-6; 8 nucleotides agree with TRBD1. This CDR3 contains 14 residues. Germline values: CDR1 SNHLY, CDR2 FYNNEI. CDR3 region: CARQGTSGANVLTF. The CDR3 DNA reads TGTGCGAGACAGGGGACTTCTGGGGCCAACGTCCTGACTTTC.

There are a few counts of this clonotype. At one end, the junction sequence differs from germline, possibly due to a read error. This chain joins TRBV27 and TRBJ2-3, with D tentatively TRBD2 (5 bases). The CDR3 is 14 amino acids. Germline V gene data show CDR1 as MNHEY and CDR2 as SMNVEV (reference sequence). The CDR3 bases are TGTGCCAGCAGCGGACTGGCATCCACATATACGCAGTATTTT. It codes for CASSGLASTYTQYF.